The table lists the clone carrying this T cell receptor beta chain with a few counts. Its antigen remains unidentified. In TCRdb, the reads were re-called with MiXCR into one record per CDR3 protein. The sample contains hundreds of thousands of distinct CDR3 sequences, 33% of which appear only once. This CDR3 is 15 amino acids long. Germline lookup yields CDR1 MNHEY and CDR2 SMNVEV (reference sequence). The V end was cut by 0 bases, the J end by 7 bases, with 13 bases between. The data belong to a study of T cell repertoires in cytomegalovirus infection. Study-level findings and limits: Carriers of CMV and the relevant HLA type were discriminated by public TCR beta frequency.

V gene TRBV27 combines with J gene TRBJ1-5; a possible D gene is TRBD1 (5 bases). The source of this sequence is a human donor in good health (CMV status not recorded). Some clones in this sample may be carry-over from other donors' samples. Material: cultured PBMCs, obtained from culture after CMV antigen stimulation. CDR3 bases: TGTGCCAGCAGTTTATCGGCGGGGGTTAGACAGCCCCAGCATTTT. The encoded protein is CASSLSAGVRQPQHF.